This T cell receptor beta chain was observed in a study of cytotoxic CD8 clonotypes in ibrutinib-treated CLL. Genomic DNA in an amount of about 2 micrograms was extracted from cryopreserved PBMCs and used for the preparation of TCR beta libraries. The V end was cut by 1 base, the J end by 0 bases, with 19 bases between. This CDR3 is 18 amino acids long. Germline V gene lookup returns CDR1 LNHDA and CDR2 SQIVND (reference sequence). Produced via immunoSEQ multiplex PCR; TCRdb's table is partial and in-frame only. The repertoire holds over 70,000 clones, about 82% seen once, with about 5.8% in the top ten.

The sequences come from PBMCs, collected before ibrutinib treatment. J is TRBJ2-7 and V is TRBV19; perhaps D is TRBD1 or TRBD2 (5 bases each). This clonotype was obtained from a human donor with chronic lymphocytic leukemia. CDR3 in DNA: TGTGCCAGTAGTATAGGGTCGGGATCAACAGGTTCCTCCTACGAGCAGTACTTC. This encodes CASSIGSGSTGSSYEQYF.